Following are 31 T cell receptor beta chains from one sample sequenced in a study of blood T cell repertoires in COVID-19. TCRdb's table, derived via immunoSEQ multiplex PCR, lists solely in-frame clones and lacks some. The sample has nearly 250,000 clones; roughly 85% are singletons. The sequenced sample consisted of PBMCs or T cells enriched from blood (not recorded which). The receptors stem from a woman between 45 and 60 years old with acute COVID-19.

This clone appeared a single time. V is TRBV2 and J is TRBJ1-2; TRBD1 matches at 8 bases. V shed 10 bases and J 8 bases; nucleotides not matched to a gene: 15. Germline V gene sequence: CDR1 SNHLY, CDR2 FYNNEI. The CDR3 extends over 14 amino acids. The CDR3 DNA follows: TGTGCCATTATTTCGACAGGGGCTAAGGGGGGCTACACCTTC. This codes for CAIISTGAKGGYTF.

This rearrangement joins TRBV19 to TRBJ1-3; TRBD1 aligns across 7 bases. This CDR3 region has 16 residues. Germline assignment: CDR1 LNHDA and CDR2 SQIVND (reference sequence). The junction had 12 bases not matched to a gene; V was cut back by 7 bases and J by 3 bases. Here the CDR3 reads CASTLGQAAGGNTIYF. The CDR3 DNA reads as TGTGCCAGTACCCTAGGACAGGCGGCAGGTGGAAACACCATATATTTT.

The rearrangement links TRBV4-3 to TRBJ2-7; 7 bases agree with TRBD2. This CDR3 is 16 amino acids long. V lost 5 bases and J lost 3; bases outside the gene matches: 13. Germline V CDR1 and CDR2: LGHNA, YSLEER. The CDR3 reads CASSKSTGAGLYEQYF. For the CDR3, the DNA is TGCGCCAGCAGCAAATCCACCGGAGCGGGGCTCTACGAGCAGTACTTC.

The chain is built from TRBV7-2 and TRBJ2-3; TRBD2 matches 10 bases. The V and J ends lost 3 bases and 5 bases, in that order; junction bases with no gene match: 8. Germline assignment: CDR1 SGHTA and CDR2 FQGNSA. There are 16 residues in the CDR3. The CDR3, as DNA: TGTGCCAGCAGCTTTAAAGCGGGGGGGGACGGAGATACGCAGTATTTT. Amino acid sequence: CASSFKAGGDGDTQYF. The variable domain in full, completed from reference TRBV7-2 and TRBJ2-3, reads GAGVSQSPSNKVTEKGKDVELRCDPISGHTALYWYRQSLGQGLEFLIYFQGNSAPDKSGLPSDRFSAERTGGSVSTLTIQRTQQEDSAVYLCASSFKAGGDGDTQYFGPGTRLTVL.

V gene TRBV5-8 combines with J gene TRBJ1-2; D gene unclear. The germline V gene encodes CDR1 SGHTS and CDR2 YDEGEE. V lost 2 bases and J 2 bases, leaving 7 bases between the germline ends. The CDR3 contains 13 residues. CDR3 amino acids: CASSLAKNYGYTF. CDR3 DNA sequence: TGTGCCAGCAGCTTAGCGAAAAACTATGGCTACACCTTC.

V is TRBV12-3 or TRBV12-4 and J is TRBJ1-1; TRBD1 agrees at 8 bases. V was pared by 0 bases and J by 8 bases, with 2 bases of the junction left unmatched. There are 13 residues in the CDR3. The CDR3 DNA reads as TGTGCCAGCAGTTTAGCGCGGGACAGGGAAGCTTTCTTT. The encoded protein is CASSLARDREAFF.

The gene calls are TRBV30 and TRBJ1-6; no clear D gene. Trimming took 3 bases from V and 5 from J, leaving 5 bases between them. Germline V gives CDR1 GTSNPN, CDR2 SVGIG (reference sequence). There are 12 residues in the CDR3. In DNA form, the CDR3 reads TGTGCCTGGAGGTCAGATAATTCACCCCTCCACTTT. Translated, it gives CAWRSDNSPLHF.

CDR3 DNA sequence: TGTGCCAGCAGCGGACAAATCTGGCAGCCCCAGCATTTT. Its protein product is CASSGQIWQPQHF. V and J are TRBV7-2 and TRBJ1-5, with a possible D match to TRBD1 (5 bases). This CDR3 region has 13 residues. Trimming removed 5 bases from V and 7 bases from J, with 12 bases in between. CDR1 and CDR2 from the germline V gene are SGHTA and FQGNSA.

This clone was observed a single time. The V and J genes are TRBV30 and TRBJ1-2; D remains ambiguous. The CDR3 runs 14 residues. V was cut by 5 bases and J by 3 bases, with 16 bases left in between. The germline V gene has CDR1 GTSNPN and CDR2 SVGIG (reference sequence). The CDR3 loop reads CAWEDRGGHYGYTF. The DNA of the CDR3 is TGTGCCTGGGAGGATCGGGGAGGTCACTATGGCTACACCTTC.

This clone was seen just once. V and J are TRBV25-1 and TRBJ2-1; TRBD2 might be the D (6 bases). The CDR3 has 12 residues. Germline V gene data show CDR1 as MGHDK and CDR2 as SYGVNS. Trimming cost V 7 bases and J 8 bases, with 12 bases left between them. The CDR3 spells CASTRWGDEQFF. Written as DNA, the CDR3 is TGTGCCAGCACCCGATGGGGGGATGAGCAGTTCTTC.

The chain has TRBV6-5 and TRBJ1-5; a weak D match, TRBD1 (5 bases). With 5 bases removed from V and 7 bases from J, the gap between germline ends came to 12 bases. CDR3 length: 13 residues. CDR1 is MNHEY and CDR2 is SVGAGI in the germline V gene. As DNA, the CDR3 is TGTGCCAGCAGTCCTGCAGGGTACCAGCCCCAGCATTTT. This translates into CASSPAGYQPQHF.

The gene calls are TRBV18 and TRBJ1-6, with 7 nucleotides matching TRBD1. The CDR3 is 12 amino acids. Germline V CDR1 and CDR2: KGHSH, LQKENI. Losses at the gene ends were 3 bases for V and 11 bases for J; bases not matched to a gene: 1. The CDR3 spells CASSPDRTPLHF. CDR3 DNA: TGTGCCAGCTCACCGGACAGGACACCCCTCCACTTT.

In nucleotides, the CDR3 is TGTGCCAGCGGGGACAGGGGTGGTTCACCCCTCCACTTT. Translation gives CASGDRGGSPLHF. The rearrangement joins TRBV3-1 (or the pseudogene TRBV3-2) to TRBJ1-6; 10 positions agree with TRBD1. Trimming cost V 8 bases and J 9 bases; bases outside gene matches: 4. Looked up from germline, CDR1 is LGHDT and CDR2 is YNNKEL (reference sequence). This CDR3 spans 13 amino acids.

This chain links TRBV24-1 with TRBJ2-1, with TRBD2 matching over 7 bases. Germline loops: CDR1 KGHDR, CDR2 SFDVKD. This CDR3 has 16 amino acids. J was trimmed by 6 bases and V by 3 bases; bases with no gene match: 10. DNA of the CDR3: TGTGCCACCAGTGATGGAGAGCGGGGTCTCCCCAATGAGCAGTTCTTC. As protein: CATSDGERGLPNEQFF.

This clone has only one observation. The chain couples TRBV24-1 to TRBJ2-2; the match to TRBD2 covers 9 bases. This CDR3 region has 15 residues. The junction had 4 bases not matched to a gene; V was cut back by 7 bases and J by 2 bases. Germline V gives CDR1 KGHDR, CDR2 SFDVKD. The CDR3 DNA reads as TGTGCCACCAGCCAGCGGGGGGAAAACACCGGGGAGCTGTTTTTT. Protein product: CATSQRGENTGELFF.

This chain connects TRBV15 to TRBJ2-1; 7 bases line up with TRBD1. Germline-derived CDR1 and CDR2 are LNHNV and YYDKDF (reference sequence). The CDR3 runs to 14 residues. V lost 1 base to trimming and J lost 5 bases; unmatched junction nucleotides: 2. The CDR3 nucleotides are TGTGCCACCAGCAGAGGACAGGGAAACAATGAGCAGTTCTTC. It translates to CATSRGQGNNEQFF. The full variable domain, rest sourced from reference TRBV15 and TRBJ2-1, is DAMVIQNPRYQVTQFGKPVTLSCSQTLNHNVMYWYQQKSSQAPKLLFHYYDKDFNNEADTPDNFQSRRPNTSFCFLDIRSPGLGDTAMYLCATSRGQGNNEQFFGPGTRLTVL.

V usage is TRBV7-9 and J usage is TRBJ1-1; D not certain. V was cut by 0 bases and J by 2 bases, with 7 bases left in between. This CDR3 is 14 amino acids long. The V gene's germline CDR1 is SEHNR and CDR2 FQNEAQ (reference sequence). The DNA of the CDR3 is TGTGCCAGCAGCTTAGCGACTGATAACACTGAAGCTTTCTTT. As protein: CASSLATDNTEAFF.

The rearrangement joins TRBV11-3 to TRBJ1-1, with TRBD1 matching over 8 bases. The CDR3 has 15 amino acids. Germline V gives CDR1 SGHNT, CDR2 YENEEA. Losses at the gene ends were 5 bases for V and 3 bases for J; bases not matched to a gene: 8. In nucleotides, the CDR3 is TGTGCCAGCAGCCCCGGACAGGGAGCGTACACTGAAGCTTTCTTT. It specifies CASSPGQGAYTEAFF.

This rearrangement joins TRBV5-1 to TRBJ2-5, with 10 bases identical to TRBD2. The CDR3 covers 15 residues. CDR1 and CDR2 from the germline V gene are SGHRS and YFSETQ. V was pared by 5 bases and J by 2 bases, with 6 bases of the junction left unmatched. CDR3 amino acids: CASRSGGEQQETQYF. CDR3 nucleotides: TGCGCCAGCAGAAGCGGGGGGGAGCAACAAGAGACCCAGTACTTC.

This rearrangement joins TRBV6-5 to TRBJ1-1; a possible D gene is TRBD1 (6 bases). Trimming left V 5 bases short and J 4 bases short, with 8 bases between. Germline V CDR1 and CDR2: MNHEY, SVGAGI. The CDR3 covers 12 residues. The CDR3 nucleotides read TGTGCCAGCAGTACACAGGGCACTGAAGCTTTCTTT. This sequence encodes CASSTQGTEAFF.

The V and J genes are TRBV7-2 and TRBJ2-3, with TRBD1 identical over 7 bases. Germline CDR1 and CDR2: SGHTA and FQGNSA. With V trimmed by 1 base and J by 1 base, 8 bases remained unmatched. The CDR3 runs 17 residues. The CDR3 region has the DNA TGTGCCAGCAGCTTAGGGGACAGAAGCGTGGGCACAGATACGCAGTATTTT. This encodes CASSLGDRSVGTDTQYF.

V gene TRBV5-1 combines with J gene TRBJ2-7; 7 nucleotides line up with TRBD1. Per germline, CDR1 SGHRS and CDR2 YFSETQ. V gave up 4 bases and J gave up 0 bases; unmatched junction bases: 13. The CDR3 length is 17 residues. DNA of the CDR3: TGCGCCAGCAGCGTTAACCCCGCGACAGGGCCCTCCTACGAGCAGTACTTC. It encodes CASSVNPATGPSYEQYF.

DNA of the CDR3: TGCGCCAGCAGCTATGGGACAGGGAGCTTCTACGAGCAGTACTTC. Translating it yields CASSYGTGSFYEQYF. The V and J genes are TRBV5-1 and TRBJ2-7; TRBD1 matches at 9 bases. Germline assignment: CDR1 SGHRS and CDR2 YFSETQ. V lost 3 bases and J lost 3; bases outside the gene matches: 7. The CDR3 has 15 amino acids.

This chain joins TRBV12-3 or TRBV12-4 and TRBJ1-5; D is possibly TRBD1 (5 bases). The CDR3 runs 13 residues. The ends were cut back, 8 bases at V and 2 bases at J, with 10 bases in the middle. CDR3 amino acids: CASHGGGNQPQHF. DNA for the CDR3: TGTGCCAGCCATGGAGGGGGCAATCAGCCCCAGCATTTT.

V and J are TRBV25-1 and TRBJ1-4; D might be TRBD1 (6 bases). CDR1 is MGHDK, CDR2 SYGVNS, per germline. V was shortened by 8 bases and J by 5 bases, with 12 bases between the two germline ends. CDR3 size: 13 residues. The CDR3 region has the DNA TGTGCCAGCCGCCGGACAGAGAATGAAAAACTGTTTTTT. This encodes CASRRTENEKLFF.

This chain links TRBV24-1 with TRBJ2-5, with TRBD2 matching over 10 bases. This CDR3 comprises 15 residues. The ends lost 7 bases at V and 3 bases at J; junction bases unmatched: 7. Germline V CDR1 and CDR2: KGHDR, SFDVKD. DNA for the CDR3: TGTGCCACCAGCAGCGGGGGGGCCGGTAAAGAGACCCAGTACTTC. Amino acids: CATSSGGAGKETQYF.

The J gene is TRBJ2-7, the V gene TRBV19; D is perhaps TRBD1 (6 bases). Trimming left V 3 bases short and J 4 bases short, with 10 bases between. This CDR3 spans 13 amino acids. CDR1 is LNHDA and CDR2 is SQIVND in the germline V gene (reference sequence). Here the CDR3 reads CASSIAGVYEQYF. The CDR3 region has the DNA TGTGCCAGTAGTATCGCAGGGGTGTACGAGCAGTACTTC.

The chain recombines TRBV12-5 with TRBJ2-1; 7 nucleotides match TRBD2. This CDR3 spans 16 amino acids. After removal of 5 bases from V and 0 bases from J, the junction contained 7 bases not matched to a gene. Germline V gene data show CDR1 as LGHNT and CDR2 as FRNRAP. The CDR3 spells CASGPSAGPSYNEQFF. In DNA form, the CDR3 reads TGTGCTAGTGGTCCCTCAGCGGGGCCCTCCTACAATGAGCAGTTCTTC.

The chain recombines TRBV12-3 or TRBV12-4 with TRBJ2-5, with D hard to call. The CDR3 has 13 amino acids. Trimming shortened V by 7 bases and J by 1 base, and 10 bases separated the two germline ends. CDR3 sequence reads: CASNWAVQETQYF. CDR3 in DNA: TGTGCCAGCAATTGGGCAGTCCAAGAGACCCAGTACTTC.

This chain uses TRBV7-3 with TRBJ2-1; the match to TRBD2 covers 10 bases. With 5 bases clipped from V and 8 bases from J, the junction kept 9 bases outside the gene matches. Germline CDR1 reads SGHTA; CDR2 reads FQGTGA. The CDR3 totals 15 residues. The CDR3 DNA reads TGTGCCAGCAGCCTTAGCGGGGGGCCCCTCGATGAGCAGTTCTTC. This encodes CASSLSGGPLDEQFF.

The chain carries TRBV18 and TRBJ1-2, with D possibly being TRBD1 (5 bases). The V and J ends lost 2 bases and 4 bases respectively, with 11 bases between them. The CDR3 has 14 amino acids. Germline CDR1 reads KGHSH; CDR2 reads LQKENI. In DNA form, the CDR3 reads TGTGCCAGCTCACCAGGAGACAGACGCTATGGCTACACCTTC. Encoded protein: CASSPGDRRYGYTF.